Listed here are 9 T cell receptor beta chains from one sample, sequenced in a study of blood T cell repertoires in COVID-19. Repertoires were generated with immunoSEQ multiplex PCR, while TCRdb's copy carries only in-frame clones and drops some. The sample lists some 110,000 clones; about nine tenths were seen once. Sequenced sample: peripheral blood. The receptors shown here come from a man in his forties or fifties with acute or convalescent COVID-19.

The chain employs TRBV11-2 and TRBJ1-1, with a tentative D call TRBD1 (5 bases). The V end lost 1 base, the J end lost 11 bases, and 11 bases lay between the germline ends. The CDR3 runs 12 residues. Germline CDR1 is SGHAT and CDR2 is FQNNGV. The CDR3 region is CASSLVRQRAFF. The CDR3 region has the DNA TGTGCCAGCAGCTTAGTACGACAGAGGGCTTTCTTT.

This chain connects TRBV12-3 or TRBV12-4 to TRBJ2-1; TRBD2 aligns across 14 bases. The CDR3 loop spans 13 amino acids. The ends lost 3 bases at V and 13 bases at J; junction bases unmatched: 2. CDR3 DNA sequence: TGTGCCAGCAGTTTTGGGACTAGCGGGAGTCAGTTCTTC. Protein: CASSFGTSGSQFF.

CDR3 loop: CASSLVADRGFNEQFF. The CDR3 DNA reads TGTGCCAGCAGCCTAGTAGCGGACAGGGGATTCAATGAGCAGTTCTTC. This chain links TRBV11-2 with TRBJ2-1; 9 nucleotides line up with TRBD1. J was trimmed by 6 bases and V by 5 bases; bases with no gene match: 11. Per the germline V gene, CDR1 is SGHAT and CDR2 is FQNNGV. The CDR3 runs to 16 residues. Drawing the rest from reference TRBV11-2 and TRBJ2-1, the complete variable domain is EAGVAQSPRYKIIEKRQSVAFWCNPISGHATLYWYQQILGQGPKLLIQFQNNGVVDDSQLPKDRFSAERLKGVDSTLKIQPAKLEDSAVYLCASSLVADRGFNEQFFGPGTRLTVL.

The chain couples TRBV18 to TRBJ2-2; 7 bases line up with TRBD1. The V and J ends lost 4 bases and 7 bases, in that order; junction bases with no gene match: 9. In germline, CDR1 is KGHSH, CDR2 LQKENI. This CDR3 comprises 15 residues. CDR3 protein: CASSQATGASGELFF. Written as DNA, the CDR3 is TGTGCCAGCTCACAAGCTACAGGGGCGAGCGGGGAGCTGTTTTTT.

The chain carries TRBV30 and TRBJ2-1, with TRBD1 identical over 7 bases. This CDR3 contains 13 residues. The germline V gene has CDR1 GTSNPN and CDR2 SVGIG (reference sequence). Losses at the gene ends were 3 bases for V and 3 bases for J; bases not matched to a gene: 2. The CDR3 loop reads CAWRTGLYNEQFF. DNA of the CDR3: TGTGCCTGGAGGACAGGGCTCTACAATGAGCAGTTCTTC.

CDR3 region: CASSEGQGALYEQYF. The CDR3, as DNA: TGTGCCAGCAGTGAAGGCCAGGGTGCCCTTTACGAGCAGTACTTC. This chain connects TRBV2 to TRBJ2-7, with a possible D match to TRBD1 (5 bases). The V gene's germline CDR1 is SNHLY and CDR2 FYNNEI. The CDR3 length is 15 residues. Trimming removed 1 base at V and 4 bases at J, with 14 bases between.

The chain recombines TRBV20-1 with TRBJ2-1, with a weak D call TRBD1 (5 bases). Between the trimmed V and J ends, which lost 3 bases and 5 bases, there was a span of 14 bases. The CDR3 has 14 residues. Germline-derived CDR1 and CDR2 are DFQATT and SNEGSKA (reference sequence). The CDR3 loop is CSASRWGTNNEQFF. CDR3 nucleotides: TGCAGTGCTAGTCGATGGGGCACCAACAATGAGCAGTTCTTC.

The chain combines TRBV11-2 with TRBJ1-3; D perhaps matches TRBD1 (5 bases). The germline V gene has CDR1 SGHAT and CDR2 FQNNGV. Trimming stripped 4 bases from V and 1 base from J, with 14 bases between. This CDR3 contains 16 residues. CDR3 sequence reads: CASSSRAGFSGNTIYF. For the CDR3, the DNA is TGTGCCAGCAGCTCTAGGGCAGGGTTTTCTGGAAACACCATATATTTT. Filled out from reference TRBV11-2 and TRBJ1-3, the complete variable domain reads EAGVAQSPRYKIIEKRQSVAFWCNPISGHATLYWYQQILGQGPKLLIQFQNNGVVDDSQLPKDRFSAERLKGVDSTLKIQPAKLEDSAVYLCASSSRAGFSGNTIYFGEGSWLTVV.

V usage is TRBV5-1 and J usage is TRBJ2-5; 7 positions match TRBD1. This CDR3 has 15 amino acids. J lost 1 base, V lost 1 base, and 4 bases had no gene match. Germline assignment: CDR1 SGHRS and CDR2 YFSETQ. The CDR3 coding sequence is TGCGCCAGCAGCTTGATTGACAGGGCCCAAGAGACCCAGTACTTC. Translated: CASSLIDRAQETQYF.